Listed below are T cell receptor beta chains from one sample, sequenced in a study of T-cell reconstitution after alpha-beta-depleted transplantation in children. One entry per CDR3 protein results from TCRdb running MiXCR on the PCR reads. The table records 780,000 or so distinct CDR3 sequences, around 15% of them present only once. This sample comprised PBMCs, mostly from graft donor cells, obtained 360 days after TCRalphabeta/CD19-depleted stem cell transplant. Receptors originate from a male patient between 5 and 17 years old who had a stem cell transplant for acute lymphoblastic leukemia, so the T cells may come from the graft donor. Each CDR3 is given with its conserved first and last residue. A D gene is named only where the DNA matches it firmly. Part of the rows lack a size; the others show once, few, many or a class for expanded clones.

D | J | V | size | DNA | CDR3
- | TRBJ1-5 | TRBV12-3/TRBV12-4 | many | TGTGCCAGCACCCCGCGGGGGCGAAATGGCAATCAGCCCCAGCATTTT | CASTPRGRNGNQPQHF
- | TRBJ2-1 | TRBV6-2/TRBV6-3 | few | TGTGCCAGCAGTTACGCTGGGCTAGCCGATGAGCAGTTCTTC | CASSYAGLADEQFF
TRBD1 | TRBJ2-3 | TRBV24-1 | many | TGTGCCACCAGTGAGACCGGGACAGAGACAGATACGCAGTATTTT | CATSETGTETDTQYF
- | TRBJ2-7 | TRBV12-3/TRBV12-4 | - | TGTGCCAGCAGTTCCCGGGTCCCCAGTCCGTCCTACGAGCAGTACTTC | CASSSRVPSPSYEQYF
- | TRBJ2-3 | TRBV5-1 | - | TGCGCCAGCAGCTCCCAAGACTACCTAAGCACAGATACGCAGTATTTT | CASSSQDYLSTDTQYF
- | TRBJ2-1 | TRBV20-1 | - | TGCAGTGCCTGGGAGCGGGCCCAAGAGACCCAGTTCTTC | CSAWERAQETQFF
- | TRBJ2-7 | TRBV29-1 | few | TGCAGCGTAAGGGCGCGGGGCTCCTACGAGCAGTACTTC | CSVRARGSYEQYF
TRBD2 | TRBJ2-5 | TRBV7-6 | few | TGTGCCAGCAGCTTAGGACGGGGGTCGGCGGGAGCTTCAGAGACCCAGTACTTC | CASSLGRGSAGASETQYF
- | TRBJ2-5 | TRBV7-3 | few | TGTGCCAGCAGCTTAAACTGGGCGGAGACCCAGTACTTC | CASSLNWAETQYF
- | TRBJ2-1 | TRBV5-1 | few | TGCGCCAGCAGCTTGGAATTCAGGGGGCCCTCGGGCGGGAGCCCTGAGCAGTTCTTC | CASSLEFRGPSGGSPEQFF
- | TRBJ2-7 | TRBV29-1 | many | TGCAGCGTTGAAGATGGGGCAGGACAATACGAGCAGTACTTC | CSVEDGAGQYEQYF
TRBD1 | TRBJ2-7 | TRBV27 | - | TGTGCCAGCAGCCCGACAGGGGACCTCCACGAGCAGTACTTC | CASSPTGDLHEQYF
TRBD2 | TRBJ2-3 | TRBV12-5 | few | TGTGCTAGTGGTTTGGTCATACTAGCGGGAGTCAGGGATACGCAGTATTTT | CASGLVILAGVRDTQYF
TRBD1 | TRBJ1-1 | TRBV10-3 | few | TGTGCCATCAGTGAGCGGACAGGAGGGGCTGAAGCTTTCTTT | CAISERTGGAEAFF
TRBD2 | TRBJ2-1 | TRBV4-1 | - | TGCGCCAGCAGCCAAGTTCGCCTAGCGGGAGGGAGCAGGGAGCAGTTCTTC | CASSQVRLAGGSREQFF
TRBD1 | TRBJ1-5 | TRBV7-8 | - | TGTGCCAGCAGCTCCGTGACAGGGGGAAATCAGCCCCAGCATTTT | CASSSVTGGNQPQHF
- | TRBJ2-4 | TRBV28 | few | TGTGCCAGCAGTTTAGCAGGGGAGGCCAAAAACATTCAGTACTTC | CASSLAGEAKNIQYF
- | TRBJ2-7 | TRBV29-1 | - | TGCAGCGTTGGGCGGAGGGGGCAGCAGTACTTC | CSVGRRGQQYF